A single sample gave rise to the 17 T cell receptor beta chains below, sequenced in a study of technical replicates of blood from a few donors. Profiling relied on immunoSEQ multiplex PCR, and the TCRdb table lists in-frame clones only, not all of them. This table holds about 73,000 clones, 90% found once. The sequencing input was PBMCs. The source of these receptors is a human donor in good health. Some clones in this sample may be carry-over from other donors' samples.

The chain combines TRBV10-3 with TRBJ1-1, with TRBD1 matching 7 bases. Germline-derived CDR1 and CDR2 are ENHRY and SYGVKD. The length of the CDR3 is 13 residues. With 6 bases clipped from V and 8 bases from J, the junction kept 9 bases outside the gene matches. The CDR3 DNA follows: TGTGCCATCAGACACCGGGACAGCGAGGAAGCTTTCTTT. This encodes CAIRHRDSEEAFF.

The chain joins TRBV5-1 to TRBJ2-5, with D possibly TRBD1 on 5 matching bases. CDR3 length: 13 residues. V dropped 4 bases and J dropped 5 bases, with 12 bases sitting between them. Germline-derived CDR1 and CDR2 are SGHRS and YFSETQ. The CDR3 region is CASSPGSTETQYF. The CDR3 coding sequence is TGCGCCAGCAGCCCAGGGTCTACGGAGACCCAGTACTTC.

This chain links TRBV30 with TRBJ2-5; possible D gene TRBD2, 5 bases. The V gene lost 5 bases and the J gene lost 0 bases, with 13 bases spanning the gap. The CDR3 extends over 14 amino acids. CDR1 is GTSNPN and CDR2 is SVGIG in the germline V gene (reference sequence). CDR3 DNA sequence: TGTGCCTGGGGAAATGGGCGGGACCAAGAGACCCAGTACTTC. It codes for CAWGNGRDQETQYF.

The rearrangement joins TRBV7-2 to TRBJ1-2; possible D gene TRBD1, 6 bases. Trimming took 5 bases from V and 6 from J, leaving 16 bases between them. Germline V lookup: CDR1 SGHTA, CDR2 FQGNSA. CDR3 length: 14 amino acids. The CDR3, as DNA: TGTGCCAGCAGCCCCCAGTTAGGGGGGGATGGCTACACCTTC. Protein sequence: CASSPQLGGDGYTF.

This rearrangement joins TRBV7-6 to TRBJ1-4, with D unresolved. Trimming pared 1 base from V and 8 bases from J, leaving 11 bases between. The CDR3 is 14 residues long. Germline CDR1 and CDR2: SGHVS and FNYEAQ. The CDR3 sequence is CASSLGSGPEKLFF. The CDR3 DNA sequence: TGTGCCAGCAGCTTAGGAAGTGGCCCGGAAAAACTGTTTTTT.

DNA of the CDR3: TGTGCCACCTCGGACAGCTTGAACACTGAAGCTTTCTTT. Translation: CATSDSLNTEAFF. The chain carries TRBV18 and TRBJ1-1; D is possibly TRBD1 (6 bases). This CDR3 spans 13 amino acids. V was shortened by 10 bases and J by 0 bases, with 12 bases between the two germline ends. Germline CDR1 is KGHSH and CDR2 is LQKENI.

This clone was observed once. The V call is TRBV19, the J call TRBJ1-5; 7 bases match TRBD1. Trimming cost V 3 bases and J 4 bases; bases outside gene matches: 6. Germline CDR1 is LNHDA and CDR2 is SQIVND (reference sequence). CDR3 length equals 15 residues. CDR3 bases: TGTGCCAGTAGTATGGGGACAGAGAAGAATCAGCCCCAGCATTTT. Its translation: CASSMGTEKNQPQHF.

The gene calls are TRBV13 and TRBJ2-7; TRBD1 matches at 11 bases. V lost 5 bases and J lost 6; bases outside the gene matches: 6. The length of the CDR3 is 14 residues. Germline V gives CDR1 PRHDT, CDR2 FYEKMQ (reference sequence). CDR3 DNA sequence: TGTGCCAGCAGCAAGGGACAGGGGGTTAGCGAGCAGTACTTC. It codes for CASSKGQGVSEQYF. The full variable domain, with the rest looked up from reference TRBV13 and TRBJ2-7, is AAGVIQSPRHLIKEKRETATLKCYPIPRHDTVYWYQQGPGQDPQFLISFYEKMQSDKGSIPDRFSAQQFSDYHSELNMSSLELGDSALYFCASSKGQGVSEQYFGPGTRLTVT.

Worth noting for this clone: This specimen includes other DNA sequences encoding the same CDR3. The V and J genes are TRBV7-3 and TRBJ1-1, with 9 bases fitting TRBD1. The germline gives CDR1 SGHTA, CDR2 FQGTGA. CDR3 size: 14 residues. V trimming: 4 bases; J trimming: 1 base; junction bases outside the gene matches: 1. This CDR3 reads CASSSGQGNTEAFF. The CDR3 DNA follows: TGTGCCAGCAGCTCGGGACAGGGGAACACTGAAGCTTTCTTT.

V and J are TRBV5-4 and TRBJ1-3, with a weak D call TRBD1 (5 bases). Deletions cut 1 base from V and 0 bases from J, with 11 bases between. CDR3 length equals 16 residues. Germline V gene sequence: CDR1 SGHNT, CDR2 YYREEE (reference sequence). CDR3 in DNA: TGTGCCAGCAGCTTGACAGGAGATTACTCTGGAAACACCATATATTTT. This codes for CASSLTGDYSGNTIYF.

V and J are TRBV4-3 and TRBJ2-7, with D possibly being TRBD1 (6 bases). Germline lookup yields CDR1 LGHNA and CDR2 YSLEER. The ends were cut back, 4 bases at V and 3 bases at J, with 10 bases in the middle. This CDR3 comprises 13 residues. The CDR3 nucleotides are TGCGCCAGCAGCCCCGGACAGCACTACGAGCAGTACTTC. Its translation is CASSPGQHYEQYF.

CDR3 DNA: TGTGCCAGCAGTCAACTAGCGGGTGACCGATATACGCAGTATTTT. Translated: CASSQLAGDRYTQYF. This sequence joins TRBV7-2 and TRBJ2-3; 9 bases line up with TRBD2. V shed 6 bases and J 7 bases; nucleotides not matched to a gene: 11. Germline CDR1 is SGHTA and CDR2 is FQGNSA. The CDR3 contains 15 residues.

The chain has TRBV7-9 and TRBJ2-1; TRBD2 is a possible D gene (6 bases). The V end was cut by 5 bases, the J end by 0 bases, with 23 bases between. This CDR3 has 19 amino acids. Germline CDR1 reads SEHNR; CDR2 reads FQNEAQ (reference sequence). The CDR3 DNA reads TGTGCCAGCAGCCCCCAGTGGGGCGGGGCGCCTAGCTCCTACAATGAGCAGTTCTTC. This translates into CASSPQWGGAPSSYNEQFF.

Notes on this clone: A junction end diverges from the germline sequence, so it may reflect a read error. The chain couples TRBV14 to TRBJ1-6; D ambiguous. The CDR3 runs to 14 residues. From germline, CDR1 is SGHDN and CDR2 FVKESK. The chain's CDR3 is CASSQGAVNSPLHF. The CDR3 nucleotides read TGTGCCAGCAGTCAAGGCGCCGTTAATTCACCCCTCCACTTT.

This clone was detected once. This sequence joins TRBV29-1 and TRBJ2-2; 10 bases match TRBD2. CDR3 size: 15 residues. Trimming took 3 bases from V and 2 from J; bases not matched to a gene: 3. Germline values: CDR1 SQVTM, CDR2 ANQGSEA. In DNA form, the CDR3 reads TGCAGCGTTGACCCTAGCGGGAGTAACACCGGGGAGCTGTTTTTT. Translating it yields CSVDPSGSNTGELFF.

The CDR3 DNA reads TGTGCCAGCAGCCAGGAGGGCGGCTACACCTTC. Its protein product is CASSQEGGYTF. The rearrangement uses TRBV14 and TRBJ1-2; D not resolved. V was trimmed by 3 bases and J by 8 bases, leaving 7 bases between them. Germline loops: CDR1 SGHDN, CDR2 FVKESK. There are 11 residues in the CDR3. Supplemented by reference TRBV14 and TRBJ1-2, the full variable domain reads EAGVTQFPSHSVIEKGQTVTLRCDPISGHDNLYWYRRVMGKEIKFLLHFVKESKQDESGMPNNRFLAERTGGTYSTLKVQPAELEDSGVYFCASSQEGGYTFGSGTRLTVV.

The chain has TRBV15 and TRBJ2-6; TRBD2 might be the D (6 bases). Germline V lookup: CDR1 LNHNV, CDR2 YYDKDF (reference sequence). Trimming removed 5 bases from V and 0 bases from J, with 11 bases in between. The CDR3 length is 16 residues. The CDR3 DNA follows: TGTGCCACCAGCGGGGGACTGGCCTCTGGGGCCAACGTCCTGACTTTC. This encodes CATSGGLASGANVLTF.